Listed here are 19 T cell receptor beta chains from one sample, sequenced in a study of T cell responses to AZD1222 COVID-19 vaccine. Sequencing was performed with immunoSEQ multiplex PCR; in TCRdb, only in-frame clones are kept and a portion is missing. The repertoire includes just over 150,000 clones, approximately 91% of them detected once, and 6.9% sits in the top ten. The sequencing here drew on peripheral blood, taken after recovery from COVID-19. These receptor sequences come from an adult who had recovered from COVID-19.

This rearrangement joins TRBV13 to TRBJ2-7; D unclear. Trimming took 5 bases from V and 0 from J, leaving 11 bases between them. Germline V gives CDR1 PRHDT, CDR2 FYEKMQ (reference sequence). The CDR3 runs 14 residues. The CDR3 here is CASSLIYSSYEQYF. CDR3 nucleotides: TGTGCCAGCAGCCTGATCTATAGCTCCTACGAGCAGTACTTC.

As concerns this clone: Other DNA sequences from this sample encode an identical CDR3 as well. The chain has TRBV5-1 and TRBJ2-1; no reliable D call. Per germline, CDR1 SGHRS and CDR2 YFSETQ. The CDR3 is 12 amino acids. The ends were cut back, 0 bases at V and 7 bases at J, with 5 bases in the middle. The CDR3 region is CASSLEGNEQFF. CDR3 sequence (DNA): TGCGCCAGCAGCTTGGAGGGAAATGAGCAGTTCTTC. The full variable domain, in which reference TRBV5-1 and TRBJ2-1 provide the parts outside the CDR3, is KAGVTQTPRYLIKTRGQQVTLSCSPISGHRSVSWYQQTPGQGLQFLFEYFSETQRNKGNFPGRFSGRQFSNSRSEMNVSTLELGDSALYLCASSLEGNEQFFGPGTRLTVL.

V is TRBV6-2 or TRBV6-3 and J is TRBJ1-3; a weak D match, TRBD1 (5 bases). The V end was cut by 2 bases, the J end by 1 base, with 9 bases between. This CDR3 is 15 amino acids long. Germline CDR1 MNHEY, CDR2 SVGEGT. CDR3 DNA sequence: TGTGCCAGCAGTTACCTAGGGGCGTCTGGAAACACCATATATTTT. Translated, it gives CASSYLGASGNTIYF.

The rearrangement joins TRBV9 to TRBJ1-1; D may be TRBD1 (6 bases). Deletions cut 1 base from V and 4 bases from J, with 26 bases between. The CDR3 sequence is 19 residues long. Per the germline V gene, CDR1 is SGDLS and CDR2 is YYNGEE. The CDR3 reads CASSVSLTSQGTGGTEAFF. In DNA, the CDR3 is TGTGCCAGCAGCGTATCTCTAACATCCCAGGGGACGGGTGGCACTGAAGCTTTCTTT.

The chain recombines TRBV5-6 with TRBJ1-2; D remains ambiguous. CDR3 length equals 13 residues. Germline V gene data show CDR1 as SGHDT and CDR2 as YYEEEE. V was cut by 0 bases and J by 4 bases, with 7 bases left in between. The CDR3 protein is CASSLVRTYGYTF. DNA of the CDR3: TGTGCCAGCAGCTTGGTCAGGACCTATGGCTACACCTTC.

Here the CDR3 reads CASRLQGASGELFF. CDR3 DNA: TGTGCCAGCAGATTACAGGGGGCGTCCGGGGAGCTGTTTTTT. The chain carries TRBV7-3 and TRBJ2-2, with TRBD1 matching over 9 bases. CDR3 length equals 14 residues. V lost 6 bases and J lost 6; bases outside the gene matches: 5. CDR1 SGHTA and CDR2 FQGTGA come from the germline V gene. Looking up the rest from reference TRBV7-3 and TRBJ2-2 gives the full variable domain: GAGVSQTPSNKVTEKGKYVELRCDPISGHTALYWYRQSLGQGPEFLIYFQGTGAADDSGLPNDRFFAVRPEGSVSTLKIQRTERGDSAVYLCASRLQGASGELFFGEGSRLTVL.

This clone was seen a few times. The gene calls are TRBV7-2 and TRBJ2-5, with 13 positions matching TRBD2. V was clipped by 4 bases and J by 5 bases; unmatched bases: 13. This CDR3 comprises 18 residues. Germline CDR1 reads SGHTA; CDR2 reads FQGNSA. CDR3 bases: TGTGCCAGCAGCTGGCTAACTAGCGGGGGGGGTAGGTCGGAGACCCAGTACTTC. Protein sequence: CASSWLTSGGGRSETQYF.

The gene calls are TRBV2 and TRBJ1-3, with D possibly TRBD1 on 6 matching bases. Deletions cut 4 bases from V and 0 bases from J, with 7 bases between. CDR1 is SNHLY, CDR2 FYNNEI, per germline. The CDR3 totals 14 residues. The chain's CDR3 is CASSGTASGNTIYF. CDR3 in DNA: TGTGCCAGCAGTGGGACAGCCTCTGGAAACACCATATATTTT.

The gene calls are TRBV2 and TRBJ1-1; the D gene is possibly TRBD1 (5 bases). Germline CDR1 reads SNHLY; CDR2 reads FYNNEI. The CDR3 extends over 14 amino acids. Deletions cut 4 bases from V and 5 bases from J, with 14 bases between. The CDR3 DNA sequence: TGTGCCAGCAGTGGGGTCAGGGTAGGGACTGAAGCTTTCTTT. Residues: CASSGVRVGTEAFF.

This rearrangement joins TRBV28 to TRBJ2-1; TRBD2 agrees at 15 bases. The CDR3 totals 17 residues. V trimming: 4 bases; J trimming: 2 bases; junction bases outside the gene matches: 3. CDR1 is MDHEN, CDR2 SYDVKM, per germline. CDR3 region: CASSSRTSGRAYNEQFF. DNA of the CDR3: TGTGCCAGCAGTTCGAGGACTAGCGGGAGGGCCTACAATGAGCAGTTCTTC.

This clone is a singleton in its sample. This chain joins TRBV3-1 (or the pseudogene TRBV3-2) and TRBJ1-3, with D maybe TRBD1 (5 bases). The V end lost 4 bases, the J end lost 2 bases, and 12 bases lay between the germline ends. Looked up from germline, CDR1 is LGHDT and CDR2 is YNNKEL (reference sequence). The CDR3 has 15 amino acids. CDR3 in amino acids: CASSLGLTAGNTIYF. As DNA, the CDR3 is TGTGCCAGCAGCCTGGGACTTACGGCTGGAAACACCATATATTTT.

This clone was recorded only once. The gene calls are TRBV5-1 and TRBJ1-6; 7 bases fit TRBD1. Per the germline V gene, CDR1 is SGHRS and CDR2 is YFSETQ. The V and J ends lost 4 bases and 15 bases, in that order; junction bases with no gene match: 10. The CDR3 runs 13 residues. In DNA, the CDR3 is TGCGCCAGCAGCCTGCGACAGGGCCTGAACCTCCACTTT. Translated: CASSLRQGLNLHF.

The rearrangement joins TRBV7-3 to TRBJ1-1; 7 nucleotides line up with TRBD1. V lost 4 bases and J lost 7; bases outside the gene matches: 3. The CDR3 is 12 residues long. In germline, CDR1 is SGHTA, CDR2 FQGTGA. This CDR3 reads CASSSQGGEAFF. DNA of the CDR3: TGTGCCAGCAGCTCCCAGGGGGGTGAAGCTTTCTTT. Variable domain in full (rest from reference TRBV7-3 and TRBJ1-1): GAGVSQTPSNKVTEKGKYVELRCDPISGHTALYWYRQSLGQGPEFLIYFQGTGAADDSGLPNDRFFAVRPEGSVSTLKIQRTERGDSAVYLCASSSQGGEAFFGQGTRLTVV.

The chain carries TRBV18 and TRBJ1-2; D gene ambiguous. The V and J ends lost 0 bases and 1 base respectively, with 15 bases between them. This CDR3 is built from 17 residues. Germline loops: CDR1 KGHSH, CDR2 LQKENI. CDR3 in amino acids: CASSPPGPRENNYGYTF. CDR3 nucleotides: TGTGCCAGCTCACCACCGGGCCCGAGGGAAAATAACTATGGCTACACCTTC.

This chain joins TRBV7-9 and TRBJ2-1, with D tentatively TRBD1 or TRBD2 (5 bases each). The ends were cut back, 2 bases at V and 5 bases at J, with 13 bases in the middle. The CDR3 is 15 residues long. Germline V gene data show CDR1 as SEHNR and CDR2 as FQNEAQ (reference sequence). This chain's CDR3 is CASSLRDPRNNEQFF. The DNA for the CDR3 is TGTGCCAGCAGCTTAAGGGACCCCCGGAACAATGAGCAGTTCTTC.

This clone occurred once. This chain links TRBV7-2 with TRBJ2-1; no clear D. The length of the CDR3 is 13 residues. Trimming left V 3 bases short and J 3 bases short, with 6 bases between. The germline V gene has CDR1 SGHTA and CDR2 FQGNSA. DNA for the CDR3: TGTGCCAGCAGCTTTTCCAGCTACAATGAGCAGTTCTTC. Amino acids: CASSFSSYNEQFF.

The J gene is TRBJ2-1, the V gene TRBV19; perhaps TRBD1 as D (6 bases). This CDR3 has 16 amino acids. V lost 4 bases and J 2 bases, leaving 15 bases between the germline ends. Germline V CDR1 and CDR2: LNHDA, SQIVND (reference sequence). The CDR3 bases are TGTGCCAGTAGTACACCCAGGGGTAGCCCCTACAATGAGCAGTTCTTC. It encodes CASSTPRGSPYNEQFF.

The chain uses TRBV2 and TRBJ1-1, with unresolved D. Trimming left V 2 bases short and J 3 bases short, with 10 bases between. Germline values: CDR1 SNHLY, CDR2 FYNNEI. The CDR3 consists of 14 residues. The CDR3 sequence: CASSEFGVDTEAFF. DNA of the CDR3: TGTGCCAGCAGTGAATTCGGGGTGGACACTGAAGCTTTCTTT. Full variable domain (missing parts from reference TRBV2 and TRBJ1-1): EPEVTQTPSHQVTQMGQEVILRCVPISNHLYFYWYRQILGQKVEFLVSFYNNEISEKSEIFDDQFSVERPDGSNFTLKIRSTKLEDSAMYFCASSEFGVDTEAFFGQGTRLTVV.

The V and J genes are TRBV6-5 and TRBJ2-3, with 8 positions matching TRBD2. The J segment lost 1 base and the V segment lost 2 bases, leaving 5 bases of the junction unmatched. This CDR3 spans 16 amino acids. Germline V CDR1 and CDR2: MNHEY, SVGAGI. The CDR3 region is CASSYASGFRTDTQYF. In DNA form, the CDR3 reads TGTGCCAGCAGTTACGCTAGCGGGTTTCGCACAGATACGCAGTATTTT.